Below are 20 T cell receptor beta chains sequenced from a single sample in a study of T cell changes during pregnancy in multiple sclerosis. The assay was immunoSEQ multiplex PCR, and TCRdb's table has in-frame clones only and misses some. Of roughly 110,000 clones in the sample, less than 95% are singletons; the top ten hold around 1.5%. Material: peripheral blood, obtained after pregnancy. The origin of the receptors is a female donor with multiple sclerosis, enrolled in a pregnancy study.

This chain links TRBV30 with TRBJ1-4; 9 bases are a match to TRBD1. The V segment lost 1 base and the J segment 8 bases; nucleotides outside the gene matches: 5. Germline CDR1 is GTSNPN and CDR2 is SVGIG (reference sequence). The CDR3 runs to 14 residues. The CDR3 coding sequence is TGTGCCTGGAGTGCCGGACAGGGGCGGGAAAAACTGTTTTTT. It is translated as CAWSAGQGREKLFF.

The J gene is TRBJ2-5, the V gene TRBV5-4, with 14 nucleotides matching TRBD2. V was clipped by 2 bases and J by 5 bases; unmatched bases: 2. The CDR3 covers 15 residues. Germline CDR1 is SGHNT and CDR2 is YYREEE (reference sequence). CDR3 sequence: CASSFRTSGGETQYF. In nucleotides, the CDR3 is TGTGCCAGCAGCTTTCGGACTAGCGGGGGGGAGACCCAGTACTTC. The complete variable domain, with remaining parts taken from reference TRBV5-4 and TRBJ2-5, reads ETGVTQSPTHLIKTRGQQVTLRCSSQSGHNTVSWYQQALGQGPQFIFQYYREEENGRGNFPPRFSGLQFPNYSSELNVNALELDDSALYLCASSFRTSGGETQYFGPGTRLLVL.

A note on this clone: An end of the junction differs from the germline gene, which may be a read error. This rearrangement joins TRBV19 to TRBJ2-2; TRBD2 agrees at 13 bases. There are 18 residues in the CDR3. From germline, CDR1 is LNHDA and CDR2 SQIVND (reference sequence). CDR3 bases: TGTGCCAGTAGTCTAGAGACTAGCGGGGGGTTGAACACCGGGGAGCTGTTTTTT. This gives the protein CASSLETSGGLNTGELFF.

V is TRBV6-5 and J is TRBJ1-2; 7 positions match TRBD1. V lost 0 bases and J lost 8; bases outside the gene matches: 3. CDR1 and CDR2 (germline): MNHEY, SVGAGI. This CDR3 contains 13 residues. The CDR3 DNA reads TGTGCCAGCAGTTACTCAGGGGGCGGGGGCTACACCTTC. Residues: CASSYSGGGGYTF.

The chain links TRBV28 to TRBJ2-2; D uncertain. Germline V gene lookup returns CDR1 MDHEN and CDR2 SYDVKM. The CDR3 totals 15 residues. V was clipped by 6 bases and J by 3 bases, with 14 bases between them. The CDR3 loop is CASSPSDGYTGELFF. The CDR3 DNA reads TGTGCCAGCAGCCCCAGCGACGGATACACCGGGGAGCTGTTTTTT.

The chain is built from TRBV7-9 and TRBJ1-3, with a possible D match to TRBD1 (6 bases). Deletions cut 4 bases from V and 2 bases from J, with 6 bases between. Germline CDR1 reads SEHNR; CDR2 reads FQNEAQ (reference sequence). The CDR3 is 13 residues long. In DNA, the CDR3 is TGTGCCAGCAGCTCAGGGGCTGGAAACACCATATATTTT. It is translated as CASSSGAGNTIYF. The full variable domain, completed using reference TRBV7-9 and TRBJ1-3, is DTGVSQNPRHKITKRGQNVTFRCDPISEHNRLYWYRQTLGQGPEFLTYFQNEAQLEKSRLLSDRFSAERPKGSFSTLEIQRTEQGDSAMYLCASSSGAGNTIYFGEGSWLTVV.

The V gene is TRBV6-1, the J gene TRBJ1-5, with D possibly matching TRBD1 (5 bases). V lost 6 bases to trimming and J lost 5 bases, with 11 bases between them. This CDR3 spans 13 amino acids. Germline V gives CDR1 MNHNS, CDR2 SASEGT. Here the CDR3 DNA reads TGTGCCAGCAGGGCAATCAGGGATCAGCCCCAGCATTTT. This encodes CASRAIRDQPQHF.

The chain carries TRBV1 and TRBJ2-1; TRBD2 is the table's D call and was not checked against the DNA. TRBV1 corresponds to a pseudogene. The CDR3 runs 15 residues. The CDR3 here is CTSSLGLAGGNEQFF. CDR3 DNA sequence: TGCACCAGCAGCCTGGGACTAGCGGGGGGCAATGAGCAGTTCTTC.

This clone was counted once. The J gene is TRBJ2-7, the V gene TRBV10-3; TRBD2 aligns across 8 bases. CDR1 and CDR2 from the germline V gene are ENHRY and SYGVKD. The V gene end was trimmed by 6 bases and the J gene end by 2 bases; junction bases not matched to a gene: 3. CDR3 size: 13 residues. The CDR3 coding sequence is TGTGCCATCAGGAACGGGGGGGCCTACGAGCAGTACTTC. Protein sequence: CAIRNGGAYEQYF.

V and J are TRBV5-1 and TRBJ1-4; possible D gene TRBD1, 5 bases. Trimming stripped 3 bases from V and 7 bases from J, with 13 bases between. Germline V CDR1 and CDR2: SGHRS, YFSETQ. The CDR3 totals 14 residues. CDR3 nucleotide sequence: TGCGCCAGCAGCTATCGGCAGGGAGGTGAAAAACTGTTTTTT. Amino acids: CASSYRQGGEKLFF.

The chain employs TRBV28 and TRBJ1-2; TRBD1 matches at 8 bases. Per germline, CDR1 MDHEN and CDR2 SYDVKM. Germline trimming cut 5 bases from V and 6 bases from J; bases unmatched to any gene: 5. The length of the CDR3 is 13 residues. The CDR3 sequence is CASSTDRVDGYTF. The CDR3 DNA follows: TGTGCCAGCAGTACGGACAGGGTGGATGGCTACACCTTC.

The rearrangement links TRBV6-1 to TRBJ2-7, with 8 bases lining up with TRBD2. The germline V gene has CDR1 MNHNS and CDR2 SASEGT. With 11 bases clipped from V and 3 bases from J, the junction kept 12 bases outside the gene matches. This CDR3 is 14 amino acids long. DNA of the CDR3: TGTGCCGCCCATAGTCGGGGGGGGGTCTACGAGCAGTACTTC. Its protein product is CAAHSRGGVYEQYF.

This rearrangement joins TRBV14 to TRBJ1-4, with D possibly being TRBD1 (6 bases). In germline, CDR1 is SGHDN, CDR2 FVKESK. The CDR3 is 15 residues long. V lost 1 base and J 8 bases, leaving 14 bases between the germline ends. CDR3 loop: CASSQATGGGEKLFF. The DNA of the CDR3 is TGTGCCAGCAGCCAAGCGACGGGTGGGGGCGAAAAACTGTTTTTT.

The V call is TRBV7-9, the J call TRBJ2-7; D may be TRBD1 (6 bases). CDR1 and CDR2 (germline): SEHNR, FQNEAQ (reference sequence). This CDR3 is 14 amino acids long. Trimming cost V 1 base and J 3 bases, with 10 bases left between them. CDR3 region: CASSLDLGGYEQYF. The DNA of the CDR3 is TGTGCCAGCAGCTTAGATTTAGGGGGCTACGAGCAGTACTTC. The variable domain in full, completed from reference TRBV7-9 and TRBJ2-7, reads DTGVSQNPRHKITKRGQNVTFRCDPISEHNRLYWYRQTLGQGPEFLTYFQNEAQLEKSRLLSDRFSAERPKGSFSTLEIQRTEQGDSAMYLCASSLDLGGYEQYFGPGTRLTVT.

This chain joins TRBV28 and TRBJ2-7, with no clear D. In germline, CDR1 is MDHEN, CDR2 SYDVKM. The CDR3 is 11 amino acids. The V gene lost 6 bases and the J gene lost 9 bases, with 12 bases spanning the gap. CDR3 in amino acids: CASSRTVRQYF. In nucleotides, the CDR3 is TGTGCCAGCAGCCGAACGGTACGGCAGTACTTC.

This chain uses TRBV11-3 with TRBJ2-1, with 7 bases that match TRBD1. The V segment lost 5 bases and the J segment 9 bases; nucleotides outside the gene matches: 10. Germline CDR1 SGHNT, CDR2 YENEEA. The CDR3 spans 14 residues. CDR3 amino acids: CASSPRTGVGEQFF. The DNA for the CDR3 is TGTGCCAGCAGCCCCCGCACAGGGGTCGGTGAGCAGTTCTTC.

This clone has a handful of counts. This chain joins TRBV30 and TRBJ1-1, with 7 bases fitting TRBD1. This CDR3 spans 14 amino acids. The junction had 4 bases not matched to a gene; V was cut back by 2 bases and J by 1 base. Germline CDR1 and CDR2: GTSNPN and SVGIG (reference sequence). CDR3 region: CAWSKGQKNTEAFF. The CDR3 bases are TGTGCCTGGAGTAAGGGACAGAAGAACACTGAAGCTTTCTTT.

The CDR3 protein is CASSATSGSSGDTQYF. In nucleotides, the CDR3 is TGTGCCAGCAGCGCGACTAGCGGGAGCAGTGGAGATACGCAGTATTTT. The chain has TRBV6-4 and TRBJ2-3; 12 bases match TRBD2. Losses at the gene ends were 6 bases for V and 5 bases for J; bases not matched to a gene: 9. This CDR3 has 16 amino acids. Germline V CDR1 and CDR2: MRHNA, SNTAGT.

The chain combines TRBV11-2 with TRBJ1-6; D is unresolved. V was clipped by 1 base and J by 0 bases, with 4 bases between them. The CDR3 is 15 amino acids. CDR1 and CDR2 from the germline V gene are SGHAT and FQNNGV. The DNA for the CDR3 is TGTGCCAGCAGCTTAGGGCACTCCTATAATTCACCCCTCCACTTT. Translated, it gives CASSLGHSYNSPLHF.

The chain couples TRBV19 to TRBJ1-1; no reliable D call. The germline CDR1 and CDR2 sequences are LNHDA and SQIVND (reference sequence). The CDR3 loop spans 15 amino acids. Trimming shortened V by 5 bases and J by 1 base, and 14 bases separated the two germline ends. CDR3 in DNA: TGTGCCAGTAGTCCGAGGAGAGGCGGGAACACTGAAGCTTTCTTT. Translated, it gives CASSPRRGGNTEAFF.